One sample yielded the 18 T cell receptor beta chains listed below, sequenced in a study of shared clonotypes between healthy human individuals. Only in-frame clones appear in the TCRdb table, and some are missing; sequencing was by immunoSEQ multiplex PCR. The table shows about 2.3 million clones, with roughly 90% occurring only once. Sequenced input: naive CD4+ T cells from PBMCs. Indicated subset: CD45RA+ positively selected. These receptors all stem from a man younger than 35 in good health. Some clones in this sample may be carry-over from other donors' samples.

The chain has TRBV5-1 and TRBJ2-7; D possibly matches TRBD1 or TRBD2 (5 bases each). In germline, CDR1 is SGHRS, CDR2 YFSETQ. This CDR3 has 15 residues. Deletions cut 3 bases from V and 4 bases from J, with 17 bases between. This CDR3 reads CASSYGVGRSYEQYF. The CDR3 DNA follows: TGCGCCAGCAGCTATGGGGTGGGACGGAGTTACGAGCAGTACTTC.

The J gene is TRBJ1-1, the V gene TRBV28; D uncertain. Germline V lookup: CDR1 MDHEN, CDR2 SYDVKM. CDR3 length: 16 residues. V lost 3 bases, J lost 0 bases, and 14 bases lay in between. Here the CDR3 DNA reads TGTGCCAGCAGTTTTAACGGAGCCGCCATGAACACTGAAGCTTTCTTT. Translation: CASSFNGAAMNTEAFF.

This sequence joins TRBV14 and TRBJ2-1, with D perhaps TRBD2 (6 bases). Germline V CDR1 and CDR2: SGHDN, FVKESK. Trimming stripped 1 base from V and 9 bases from J, with 13 bases between. This CDR3 contains 14 residues. CDR3 protein: CASSQGAGWGEQFF. CDR3 bases: TGTGCCAGCAGCCAAGGGGCGGGATGGGGTGAGCAGTTCTTC. The variable domain in full, with the rest retrieved from reference TRBV14 and TRBJ2-1, is EAGVTQFPSHSVIEKGQTVTLRCDPISGHDNLYWYRRVMGKEIKFLLHFVKESKQDESGMPNNRFLAERTGGTYSTLKVQPAELEDSGVYFCASSQGAGWGEQFFGPGTRLTVL.

As to this clone: The sample holds other DNA sequences that translate to the same CDR3. The chain couples TRBV6-5 to TRBJ1-1, with D hard to call. CDR1 and CDR2 from the germline V gene are MNHEY and SVGAGI. CDR3 size: 15 residues. Trimming pared 0 bases from V and 4 bases from J, leaving 12 bases between. The CDR3 nucleotides read TGTGCCAGCAGTTACTCCCCGCCCCGTGGCACTGAAGCTTTCTTT. Amino acid sequence: CASSYSPPRGTEAFF.

This clone was seen once. The chain joins TRBV29-1 to TRBJ2-5; tentatively, D is TRBD1 or TRBD2 (5 bases each). The germline V gene has CDR1 SQVTM and CDR2 ANQGSEA. V lost 4 bases and J 1 base, leaving 10 bases between the germline ends. The CDR3 sequence is 13 residues long. The CDR3 DNA reads as TGCAGCGTTGGAGGGGTGGTCCAAGAGACCCAGTACTTC. Its translation is CSVGGVVQETQYF.

A remark on this clone: Other nucleotide sequences from this sample produce the same CDR3. The chain couples TRBV7-9 to TRBJ1-1; D remains ambiguous. CDR1 is SEHNR and CDR2 is FQNEAQ in the germline V gene (reference sequence). V was cut by 3 bases and J by 3 bases, with 8 bases left in between. This CDR3 has 13 amino acids. As DNA, the CDR3 is TGTGCCAGCAGCTTCGGACGGGACACTGAAGCTTTCTTT. As protein: CASSFGRDTEAFF.

DNA for the CDR3: TGCGCCAGCAGCTCCTCAACTGGGGGGAATGAGCAGTTCTTC. Amino acids: CASSSSTGGNEQFF. The genes are TRBV5-1 and TRBJ2-1, with D tentatively TRBD2 (6 bases). CDR1 is SGHRS, CDR2 YFSETQ, per germline. V was shortened by 3 bases and J by 7 bases, with 14 bases between the two germline ends. The CDR3 totals 14 residues.

The V gene is TRBV4-1, the J gene TRBJ1-4; D is possibly TRBD1 (6 bases). Trimming took off 6 bases at V and 11 bases at J, with 19 bases between the two ends. Per germline, CDR1 MGHRA and CDR2 YSYEKL. This CDR3 spans 14 amino acids. The CDR3 bases are TGCGCCAGCAGTCCGGGACGCCTTAGGGGGAAACTGTTTTTT. Translation gives CASSPGRLRGKLFF.

The count of this clone is one. This chain joins TRBV1 and TRBJ2-3; TRBD2, the table's D call, lacks a check against the DNA. TRBV1 is described as a pseudogene. The CDR3 loop spans 17 amino acids. The CDR3 loop reads CTSSQDLEREFFDTQYF. CDR3 bases: TGCACCAGCAGCCAAGATCTTGAGCGGGAGTTTTTTGATACGCAGTATTTT.

The rearrangement links TRBV5-1 to TRBJ2-3; 8 bases match TRBD2. CDR1 and CDR2 from the germline V gene are SGHRS and YFSETQ. V was pared by 5 bases and J by 4 bases, with 12 bases of the junction left unmatched. This CDR3 has 16 residues. The CDR3 sequence is CASRKAVAGLPDTQYF. CDR3 in DNA: TGCGCCAGCAGGAAAGCAGTAGCGGGGCTGCCAGATACGCAGTATTTT.

CDR3: CASSYSSRDGEQYF. CDR3 coding DNA: TGTGCCAGCAGTTACTCGTCCAGGGATGGCGAGCAGTACTTC. The V call is TRBV6-6, the J call TRBJ2-7, with D possibly matching TRBD1 (5 bases). The CDR3 is 14 amino acids. Germline lookup yields CDR1 MNHNY and CDR2 SVGAGI (reference sequence). Trimming left V 0 bases short and J 6 bases short, with 12 bases between.

This clone has only a few counts. Other nucleotide sequences from this sample produce the same CDR3. J is TRBJ1-1 and V is TRBV5-6; D perhaps matches TRBD1 (5 bases). Trimming cost V 1 base and J 4 bases, with 8 bases left between them. The CDR3 runs 13 residues. Germline V gene lookup returns CDR1 SGHDT and CDR2 YYEEEE. This CDR3 reads CASSLRGGTEAFF. Written as DNA, the CDR3 is TGTGCCAGCAGCTTGAGGGGCGGCACTGAAGCTTTCTTT.

V gene TRBV2 combines with J gene TRBJ2-7, with 10 positions matching TRBD1. The germline gives CDR1 SNHLY, CDR2 FYNNEI. The CDR3 spans 16 residues. V gave up 5 bases and J gave up 1 base; unmatched junction bases: 8. CDR3 nucleotides: TGTGCCAGCAGTCCCCGGACAGGGGGTTTATCCTACGAGCAGTACTTC. Translated, it gives CASSPRTGGLSYEQYF.

The chain uses TRBV4-1 and TRBJ2-2; 11 bases are shared with TRBD2. Germline V lookup: CDR1 MGHRA, CDR2 YSYEKL. After removal of 1 base from V and 3 bases from J, the junction contained 7 bases not matched to a gene. This CDR3 has 18 residues. CDR3 DNA: TGCGCCAGCAGCCAAGCACTAGCGGGAGCGCGGGACACCGGGGAGCTGTTTTTT. Protein product: CASSQALAGARDTGELFF.

The chain recombines TRBV7-2 with TRBJ2-1; D unresolved. CDR1 is SGHTA, CDR2 FQGNSA, per germline. V lost 2 bases to trimming and J lost 3 bases, with 5 bases between them. The CDR3 has 13 residues. The DNA for the CDR3 is TGTGCCAGCAGCTTATTCAACTACAATGAGCAGTTCTTC. This gives the protein CASSLFNYNEQFF.

The chain is built from TRBV9 and TRBJ2-3; D is undetermined. There are 14 residues in the CDR3. Looked up from germline, CDR1 is SGDLS and CDR2 is YYNGEE. The germline V and J ends were trimmed by 5 bases and 2 bases, with 12 bases remaining between them. In DNA, the CDR3 is TGTGCCAGCAGTCCCCTCTCTGTCACAGATACGCAGTATTTT. Amino acids: CASSPLSVTDTQYF. The full variable domain, its missing parts supplied by reference TRBV9 and TRBJ2-3, is DSGVTQTPKHLITATGQRVTLRCSPRSGDLSVYWYQQSLDQGLQFLIQYYNGEERAKGNILERFSAQQFPDLHSELNLSSLELGDSALYFCASSPLSVTDTQYFGPGTRLTVL.

The V and J genes are TRBV28 and TRBJ1-5; 10 bases are a match to TRBD1. The germline gives CDR1 MDHEN, CDR2 SYDVKM. After removal of 6 bases from V and 1 base from J, the junction contained 6 bases not matched to a gene. The CDR3 length is 16 residues. CDR3 residues: CASRPRDRGSNQPQHF. Written as DNA, the CDR3 is TGTGCCAGCAGACCAAGGGACAGGGGAAGCAATCAGCCCCAGCATTTT.

The J gene is TRBJ2-7, the V gene TRBV29-1, with a possible D match to TRBD2 (6 bases). The CDR3 sequence is 13 residues long. Germline V gives CDR1 SQVTM, CDR2 ANQGSEA. Trimming stripped 4 bases from V and 5 bases from J, with 15 bases between. The CDR3 nucleotides are TGCAGCGTTGCTTTACTAGCTAACCACGAGCAGTACTTC. Its translation is CSVALLANHEQYF.